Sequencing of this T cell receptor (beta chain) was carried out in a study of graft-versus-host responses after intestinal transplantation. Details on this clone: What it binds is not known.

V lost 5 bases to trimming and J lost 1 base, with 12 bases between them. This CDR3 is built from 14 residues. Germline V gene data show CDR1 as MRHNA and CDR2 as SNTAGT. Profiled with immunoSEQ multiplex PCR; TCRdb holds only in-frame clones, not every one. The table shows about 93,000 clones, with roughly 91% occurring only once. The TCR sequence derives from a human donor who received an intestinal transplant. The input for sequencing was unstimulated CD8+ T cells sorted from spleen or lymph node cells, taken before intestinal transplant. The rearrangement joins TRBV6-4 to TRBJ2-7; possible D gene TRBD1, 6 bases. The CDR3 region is CASSPGVGSYEQYF. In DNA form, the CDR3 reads TGTGCCAGCAGTCCAGGGGTCGGGTCCTACGAGCAGTACTTC.